This is a list of T cell receptor beta chains from one sample in a study of blood T cell repertoires in COVID-19. Using immunoSEQ multiplex PCR, the repertoire was profiled, and TCRdb retains in-frame clones only, with some absent. This repertoire shows approximately 330,000 clones, approximately 86% found once; its top ten account for approximately 4.4%. Sequences were obtained from PBMCs or T cells enriched from blood (not recorded which). These TCRs come from a woman aged 40 to 50 with acute COVID-19. The CDR3 runs from the conserved cysteine through the conserved F or W. Fields, in order: J gene, CDR3 length, V gene, D gene, clone size, CDR3 protein, CDR3 DNA. A D gene is named only where the DNA matches it firmly. Not all rows give a size; the values are once, few, many and, for expanded clones, a class.

>TRBJ1-1|12|TRBV9|TRBD1|-
CASSSVDRRAFF
TGTGCCAGCAGCTCGGTGGACAGGCGAGCTTTCTTT
>TRBJ1-4|14|TRBV28|TRBD1|-
CASSEGGANEKLFF
TGTGCCAGCAGTGAAGGGGGCGCGAATGAAAAACTGTTTTTT
>TRBJ2-1|17|TRBV3-1/TRBV3-2|TRBD2|-
CASSQRDRTSGRNEQFF
TGTGCCAGCAGCCAACGGGACCGGACTAGCGGGAGGAATGAGCAGTTCTTC
>TRBJ1-2|14|TRBV23-1|TRBD1|few
CASRAGGAGNGYTF
TGCGCCAGCCGGGCAGGGGGCGCAGGGAATGGCTACACCTTC
>TRBJ2-7|16|TRBV4-1|TRBD2|-
CASSQVDRRERYEQYF
TGCGCCAGCAGCCAAGTTGATCGGCGGGAGAGGTACGAGCAGTACTTC
>TRBJ1-1|13|TRBV3-1/TRBV3-2|-|-
CASSRTVGAEAFF
TGTGCCAGCAGCAGAACGGTGGGCGCTGAAGCTTTCTTT
>TRBJ2-7|12|TRBV7-9|-|few
CASEDTSYEQYF
TGTGCCAGTGAGGACACTTCCTACGAGCAGTACTTC
>TRBJ1-1|16|TRBV10-3|-|-
CAISEPLGQRNTEAFF
TGTGCCATCAGTGAGCCTCTAGGACAGAGAAACACTGAAGCTTTCTTT
>TRBJ1-2|15|TRBV15|-|-
CATSRDSARDYGYTF
TGTGCCACCAGCAGAGATAGTGCGCGGGACTATGGCTACACCTTC
>TRBJ1-2|14|TRBV7-2|TRBD1|-
CASSLGTGDWGYTF
TGTGCCAGCAGCTTAGGGACAGGGGATTGGGGCTACACCTTC
>TRBJ2-4|16|TRBV7-2|TRBD2|-
CASSFGGRLAKNIQYF
TGTGCCAGCAGCTTTGGCGGGAGGTTAGCCAAAAACATTCAGTACTTC
>TRBJ2-7|15|TRBV28|TRBD2|-
CASSTLAGGPYEQYF
TGTGCCAGCAGTACCCTAGCGGGGGGGCCCTACGAGCAGTACTTC
>TRBJ2-1|16|TRBV7-9|TRBD2|-
CASSFSQRERYNEQFF
TGTGCCAGCAGCTTCTCACAGCGGGAGCGCTACAATGAGCAGTTCTTC
>TRBJ2-1|16|TRBV25-1|TRBD1|few
CASSSIKGQGLNEQFF
TGTGCCAGCAGTTCAATAAAGGGACAGGGGCTCAATGAGCAGTTCTTC
>TRBJ1-6|14|TRBV10-3|-|once
CAISGTRDNSPLHF
TGTGCCATCAGTGGGACAAGAGATAATTCACCCCTCCACTTT
>TRBJ1-1|12|TRBV7-9|-|-
CASSLTSGVAFF
TGTGCCAGCAGCTTAACCTCCGGGGTGGCTTTCTTT
>TRBJ1-1|15|TRBV21-1|-|-
CASSKTSTGDTEAFF
TGTGCCAGCAGCAAAACCTCCACAGGGGACACTGAAGCTTTCTTT
>TRBJ2-5|11|TRBV2|-|-
CATSIRETQYF
TGTGCCACTAGTATCCGGGAGACCCAGTACTTC
>TRBJ2-3|13|TRBV18|-|-
CASSAIDTDTQYF
TGTGCCAGCTCAGCCATAGACACAGATACGCAGTATTTT
>TRBJ2-1|11|TRBV2|-|-
CASSFSNEQFF
TGTGCCAGCAGTTTCTCCAATGAGCAGTTCTTC
>TRBJ2-5|15|TRBV7-3|TRBD2|-
CASSRLAGVRETQYF
TGTGCCAGCAGTCGACTAGCGGGAGTTCGGGAGACCCAGTACTTC
>TRBJ1-6|17|TRBV19|TRBD1|-
CASSLQGPDRGHSPLHF
TGTGCCAGTAGTCTTCAGGGTCCAGACAGGGGACATTCACCCCTCCACTTT
>TRBJ1-2|13|TRBV19|TRBD1|-
CASRPGTGDGYTF
TGTGCCAGTAGGCCGGGGACAGGGGATGGCTACACCTTC
>TRBJ1-6|16|TRBV7-2|-|-
CASSLRTGGPNSPLHF
TGTGCCAGCAGCTTAAGGACGGGGGGGCCCAATTCACCCCTCCACTTT
>TRBJ1-1|14|TRBV3-1/TRBV3-2|TRBD1|few
CASSRGQGTTEAFF
TGTGCCAGCAGCCGGGGACAGGGAACCACTGAAGCTTTCTTT
>TRBJ2-4|18|TRBV9|TRBD2|-
CASSVGPAGGLSQNIQYF
TGTGCCAGCAGCGTAGGTCCAGCGGGAGGGCTGTCGCAAAACATTCAGTACTTC
>TRBJ1-6|17|TRBV5-8|TRBD1|-
CASSLDRGPSYNSPLHF
TGTGCCAGCAGCTTGGACAGGGGTCCCTCCTATAATTCACCCCTCCACTTT
>TRBJ1-6|14|TRBV11-2|-|-
CASSLLSYNSPLHF
TGTGCCAGCAGCTTGCTCAGTTATAATTCACCCCTCCACTTT
>TRBJ2-1|15|TRBV11-3|TRBD2|once
CASSLTSGIYNEQFF
TGTGCCAGCAGCTTGACTAGCGGGATCTACAATGAGCAGTTCTTC
>TRBJ1-5|15|TRBV7-2|TRBD1|few
CASSPGTGDGQPQHF
TGTGCCAGCAGCCCCGGGACAGGGGACGGGCAGCCCCAGCATTTT
>TRBJ2-3|17|TRBV5-1|TRBD2|-
CASSFGLAGGSTDTQYF
TGCGCCAGCAGTTTCGGACTAGCGGGAGGTAGCACAGATACGCAGTATTTT